This T cell receptor beta chain is drawn from a study of vaccination and CD4 T cells after COVID-19. Remarks on this clonotype: The antigen remains undetermined.

Sequenced with the Oncomine TCR Beta short-read assay was DNA taken from cultured CD4+ T cells. TCRdb re-called the PCR reads through MiXCR, storing one row per CDR3 protein. This table has about 7,000 distinct CDR3 sequences, over 40% appearing once. Treatment here: roughly 10-day PBMC culture with coronavirus spike peptide pools or control peptides (ViraFEST assay). The collection of CD4+ T cells from the unexposed donor took place before the COVID-19 pandemic (2011-2018). V lost 3 bases to trimming and J lost 11 bases, with 11 bases between them. Germline CDR1 is SGHRS and CDR2 is YFSETQ. The CDR3 loop spans 11 amino acids.

The specimen was CD4+ T cells from blood, cultured in vitro. This receptor was obtained from a human donor in good health. The rearrangement links TRBV5-1 to TRBJ2-5, with D unresolved. The CDR3 bases are TGCGCCAGCAGCTCGACCCTAAATCAGTACTTC. Protein sequence: CASSSTLNQYF.